This TCR beta chain was observed in a study of blood T cell repertoires in COVID-19 (dated by TCRdb to about 2020). About the study as a whole: Samples from collaborators originated in the United States, Italy and Spain and spanned both the acute and convalescent phases of COVID-19. The prospective study material was composed of cDNA or gDNA derived from T cells, B-cell-depleted T cells, or PBMCs. The dataset comprised deeply sampled blood TCRbeta repertoires from subjects exposed to, actively infected with, or recovered from COVID-19. The repertoires were released in a freely available public database intended as a resource for research on the immune response to SARS-CoV-2. Samples came from the ongoing ImmuneRACE study (first 160 participants) plus 1,254 subjects from 6 global collaborators. The sample metadata nearly always contained a de-identified subject ID, COVID-19 status, age in years and sex. HLA class I and class II types, where available, came from metadata supplied by the sample provider rather than from assay-based typing. On the study overall, not on this receptor specifically: Clinical and demographic metadata were provided uncurated, with the amount varying by source and participant.

Details on this clone: No cognate antigen has been identified for it. Base-call qualities are not available, and no considerably larger clone is one nucleotide away.

The CDR3, from cysteine to phenylalanine, totals 13 residues. The read is trimmed to its CDR3 DNA, 39 bases read in frame from base 1. The germline V gene encodes CDR1 MNHEY and CDR2 SVGAGI. Deletion took 6 bases off V and 2 bases off J, with a span of 11 bases between the germline ends. Each collaborating institution followed its own protocols to collect whole blood in K2EDTA tubes. For TCRbeta analysis, collaborator samples were shipped as frozen whole blood, as isolated PBMCs, or as DNA extracted from either sample type. The immunoSEQ Assay, a bias-controlled multiplex PCR, was used to amplify TCRbeta CDR3 regions from genomic DNA. Per the authors' processing: The number of nucleated cells in each sample was estimated from the amplification of reference gene primers within the assay. To quantify the absolute abundance of each unique TCRbeta CDR3 rearrangement, sequence reads were collapsed and filtered. Productive Simpson clonality was computed per sample as the square root of Simpson's diversity index over productive rearrangements. TCRdb carries this immuneACCESS record with in-frame sequences only. Its versions omit some clonotypes, under half of them owing to an unresolved V gene in the studies checked, with the rest unexplained. That table gives V, J and clone size, and the DNA gave D and trimming. The sample profile shows about 170,000 clones; over 80% of them were found once. The top ten hold roughly 5% of the sample.

Recombination connected TRBV6-5 to TRBJ2-7, with no confidently assigned D gene. Sequenced input: peripheral blood. The sequence was collected from a woman in her forties or fifties with acute or convalescent COVID-19. In nucleotide form, the sequence is TGTGCCAGCAGGCGACGGCGGACCTACGAGCAGTACTTC. It translates as CASRRRRTYEQYF.